A single sample is the source of the 28 T cell receptor beta chains below, sequenced in a study of control samples from healthy donors and cancer patients. Libraries were prepared by immunoSEQ multiplex PCR; TCRdb keeps only in-frame clonotypes and omits some of them. The sample contains some 120,000 clones, 80% to 90% of which appear only once. Sequencing input: blood. The receptor source for this set is a man aged 30-40 years in good health.

The chain combines TRBV4-2 with TRBJ2-1; TRBD1 matches at 7 bases. The CDR3 extends over 17 amino acids. Germline V gene lookup returns CDR1 LGHNA and CDR2 YNFKEQ. The trim removed 0 bases at V and 4 bases at J, leaving 9 bases unmatched. CDR3 sequence (DNA): TGTGCCAGCAGCCAAGATTTTCAAGGGGGCCTTTACAATGAGCAGTTCTTC. As protein: CASSQDFQGGLYNEQFF.

V is TRBV3-1 (or the pseudogene TRBV3-2) and J is TRBJ1-2, with D perhaps TRBD1 (6 bases). The CDR3 is made up of 17 amino acids. From germline, CDR1 is LGHDT and CDR2 YNNKEL (reference sequence). The germline V and J ends were trimmed by 0 bases and 3 bases, with 17 bases remaining between them. CDR3 DNA: TGTGCCAGCAGCCAAGATATGCGGGGGCGCCAGGACTATGGCTACACCTTC. Amino acid sequence: CASSQDMRGRQDYGYTF.

The V and J genes are TRBV3-1 (or the pseudogene TRBV3-2) and TRBJ2-7; possibly TRBD1 for D (6 bases). CDR1 is LGHDT and CDR2 is YNNKEL in the germline V gene (reference sequence). The V and J ends lost 0 bases and 3 bases respectively, with 9 bases between them. CDR3 length: 14 amino acids. Here the CDR3 DNA reads TGTGCCAGCAGCCAAGAAGGGGGTGTCTACGAGCAGTACTTC. Encoded protein: CASSQEGGVYEQYF.

The chain links TRBV7-3 to TRBJ2-2, with D perhaps matching TRBD1 (5 bases). CDR1 is SGHTA, CDR2 FQGTGA, per germline. V gave up 6 bases and J gave up 7 bases, with 15 bases separating them. This CDR3 has 14 residues. CDR3 protein: CASSIYSGNGELFF. The CDR3 DNA is TGTGCCAGCAGTATATACTCAGGGAACGGGGAGCTGTTTTTT.

The chain couples TRBV7-3 to TRBJ2-3, with 8 positions matching TRBD1. The CDR3 extends over 15 amino acids. Losses at the gene ends were 0 bases for V and 5 bases for J; bases not matched to a gene: 4. Germline loops: CDR1 SGHTA, CDR2 FQGTGA. The CDR3 sequence: CASSLTSDRVDTQYF. CDR3 nucleotides: TGTGCCAGCAGCTTAACGTCGGACAGGGTAGATACGCAGTATTTT.

The chain links TRBV7-9 to TRBJ2-2; 7 positions agree with TRBD2. The CDR3 sequence is 16 residues long. V dropped 6 bases and J dropped 4; count of bases not matched to a gene: 11. The V gene's germline CDR1 is SEHNR and CDR2 FQNEAQ (reference sequence). The CDR3 nucleotides are TGTGCCAGCAGGCTTGGGGGACTACGATCCACCGGGGAGCTGTTTTTT. This codes for CASRLGGLRSTGELFF.

The rearrangement links TRBV19 to TRBJ1-5; 8 bases line up with TRBD1. CDR3 length: 15 amino acids. With 4 bases clipped from V and 6 bases from J, the junction kept 8 bases outside the gene matches. Looked up from germline, CDR1 is LNHDA and CDR2 is SQIVND (reference sequence). The CDR3 region has the DNA TGTGCCAGTAGTAGGGGGCAGGGGGCGAGTCAGCCCCAGCATTTT. This translates into CASSRGQGASQPQHF.

A single count supports this clone. The CDR3 loop is CASSAPDGDEKLFF. CDR3 DNA sequence: TGTGCCAGCAGTGCCCCCGACGGGGATGAAAAACTGTTTTTT. The chain recombines TRBV25-1 with TRBJ1-4, with no clear D. This CDR3 is built from 14 residues. Looked up from germline, CDR1 is MGHDK and CDR2 is SYGVNS. V dropped 4 bases and J dropped 6 bases, with 12 bases sitting between them.

V usage is TRBV5-4 and J usage is TRBJ2-1; perhaps TRBD1 as D (5 bases). The CDR3 consists of 15 residues. V dropped 2 bases and J dropped 4 bases, with 13 bases sitting between them. The germline V gene has CDR1 SGHNT and CDR2 YYREEE (reference sequence). CDR3 sequence reads: CASSLGAGPYNEQFF. The CDR3 nucleotides are TGTGCCAGCAGCTTAGGGGCAGGACCTTACAATGAGCAGTTCTTC. The whole variable domain, remainder taken from reference TRBV5-4 and TRBJ2-1, is ETGVTQSPTHLIKTRGQQVTLRCSSQSGHNTVSWYQQALGQGPQFIFQYYREEENGRGNFPPRFSGLQFPNYSSELNVNALELDDSALYLCASSLGAGPYNEQFFGPGTRLTVL.

The chain is built from TRBV10-2 and TRBJ1-5, with D perhaps matching TRBD1 (6 bases). V lost 4 bases to trimming and J lost 7 bases, with 11 bases between them. Germline assignment: CDR1 WSHSY and CDR2 SAAADI. The CDR3 covers 13 residues. CDR3 nucleotide sequence: TGCGCCAGCAGTGGGGACATCGCCCAGCCCCAGCATTTT. Its protein is CASSGDIAQPQHF.

The V call is TRBV4-1, the J call TRBJ1-6; 10 bases agree with TRBD1. J gave up 10 bases and V 5 bases, and 8 bases lay outside the gene matches. The CDR3 is made up of 15 amino acids. The germline V gene encodes CDR1 MGHRA and CDR2 YSYEKL. CDR3 region: CASSSRDRGESPLHF. The CDR3 coding sequence is TGCGCCAGCAGCTCCCGGGACAGGGGTGAGTCACCCCTCCACTTT.

To note about this clone: Other DNA sequences within the sample encode an identical CDR3. The chain recombines TRBV30 with TRBJ2-7; D might be TRBD2 (5 bases). The V and J ends lost 5 bases and 0 bases respectively, with 5 bases between them. The CDR3 length is 11 residues. The germline V gene encodes CDR1 GTSNPN and CDR2 SVGIG (reference sequence). The DNA of the CDR3 is TGTGCCTGGGGGAGCTCCTACGAGCAGTACTTC. Translating it yields CAWGSSYEQYF. Full variable domain (missing parts from reference TRBV30 and TRBJ2-7): SQTIHQWPATLVQPVGSPLSLECTVEGTSNPNLYWYRQAAGRGLQLLFYSVGIGQISSEVPQNLSASRPQDRQFILSSKKLLLSDSGFYLCAWGSSYEQYFGPGTRLTVT.

Remarks on this clone: The same CDR3 can be traced to other DNA sequences in this sample. This rearrangement joins TRBV3-1 (or the pseudogene TRBV3-2) to TRBJ1-3; D not resolved. Germline CDR1 is LGHDT and CDR2 is YNNKEL (reference sequence). This CDR3 is built from 13 residues. V dropped 3 bases and J dropped 1 base, with 4 bases sitting between them. The CDR3 nucleotides are TGTGCCAGCAGCCAGAGGTCTGGAAACACCATATATTTT. Amino acids: CASSQRSGNTIYF.

V and J are TRBV11-2 and TRBJ2-1; 11 bases align to TRBD2. This CDR3 has 19 amino acids. J lost 7 bases, V lost 3 bases, and 17 bases had no gene match. CDR1 SGHAT and CDR2 FQNNGV come from the germline V gene. As DNA, the CDR3 is TGTGCCAGCAGCTTGTCCTTAACTACCGGACTAGCGGGTTTGAATGAGCAGTTCTTC. Its protein is CASSLSLTTGLAGLNEQFF.

This clone is a singleton in its sample. The rearrangement uses TRBV6-6 and TRBJ1-3, with TRBD1 matching over 8 bases. Germline loops: CDR1 MNHNY, CDR2 SVGAGI (reference sequence). Trimming removed 4 bases from V and 6 bases from J; junction bases left unmatched: 5. The CDR3 runs 14 residues. CDR3 in DNA: TGTGCCAGCAGTTTCCGGACAGGGCTAAACACCATATATTTT. Translating gives CASSFRTGLNTIYF.

This rearrangement joins TRBV18 to TRBJ2-5, with D uncertain. With 2 bases removed from V and 2 bases from J, the gap between germline ends came to 12 bases. CDR3 length equals 15 residues. In germline, CDR1 is KGHSH, CDR2 LQKENI. CDR3 sequence (DNA): TGTGCCAGCTCACCATTAAGTTCAGTGCAAGAGACCCAGTACTTC. Residues: CASSPLSSVQETQYF. The whole variable domain, remainder taken from reference TRBV18 and TRBJ2-5, is NAGVMQNPRHLVRRRGQEARLRCSPMKGHSHVYWYRQLPEEGLKFMVYLQKENIIDESGMPKERFSAEFPKEGPSILRIQQVVRGDSAAYFCASSPLSSVQETQYFGPGTRLLVL.

V usage is TRBV6-6 and J usage is TRBJ2-5; possibly TRBD1 for D (6 bases). Germline lookup yields CDR1 MNHNY and CDR2 SVGAGI (reference sequence). The CDR3 extends over 13 amino acids. Trimming shortened V by 10 bases and J by 0 bases, and 12 bases separated the two germline ends. CDR3 DNA sequence: TGTGCCACTGGGGACACGTACCAAGAGACCCAGTACTTC. Protein: CATGDTYQETQYF.

This clone was found a few times. The rearrangement joins TRBV27 to TRBJ1-1, with TRBD1 as a possible D gene (5 bases). V gave up 2 bases and J gave up 0 bases, with 7 bases separating them. CDR3 length: 14 amino acids. Per the germline V gene, CDR1 is MNHEY and CDR2 is SMNVEV (reference sequence). This chain's CDR3 is CASSLTGLNTEAFF. Here the CDR3 DNA reads TGTGCCAGCAGTTTAACAGGTTTGAACACTGAAGCTTTCTTT.

V gene TRBV30 combines with J gene TRBJ2-3, with TRBD2 matching over 7 bases. The V and J ends lost 5 bases and 2 bases, in that order; junction bases with no gene match: 16. Germline lookup yields CDR1 GTSNPN and CDR2 SVGIG (reference sequence). The CDR3 totals 17 residues. CDR3 in DNA: TGTGCCTGGGGGCCGCTAGCGGTCTCATACCTCACAGATACGCAGTATTTT. Its translation is CAWGPLAVSYLTDTQYF.

This clone showed up just once. One end of the junction does not line up with germline, which may come from a read error. The same CDR3 also results from other DNA sequences found in this sample. This chain uses TRBV10-1 with TRBJ2-5; D is possibly TRBD1 (6 bases). The CDR3 has 17 amino acids. The germline V gene has CDR1 WNHNN and CDR2 SYGVQD (reference sequence). This chain's CDR3 is CASSGEDSRGRRETQYF. The CDR3 coding sequence is TGCGCCAGTAGTGGTGAGGACAGCCGAGGACGCAGGGAGACCCAGTACTTC.

V is TRBV5-1 and J is TRBJ2-6; TRBD1 matches at 7 bases. This CDR3 has 19 residues. Per germline, CDR1 SGHRS and CDR2 YFSETQ. V lost 0 bases to trimming and J lost 2 bases; unmatched junction nucleotides: 11. The CDR3 here is CASSLAVVDRTPGANVLTF. As DNA, the CDR3 is TGCGCCAGCAGCTTGGCCGTCGTGGACAGGACCCCTGGGGCCAACGTCCTGACTTTC.

The chain employs TRBV19 and TRBJ1-4; D perhaps matches TRBD1 (5 bases). Trimming removed 4 bases at V and 4 bases at J, with 13 bases between. Germline CDR1 and CDR2: LNHDA and SQIVND (reference sequence). The CDR3 extends over 15 amino acids. CDR3 in DNA: TGTGCCAGTAGTACCTTTGGGGGGATTAATGAAAAACTGTTTTTT. This translates into CASSTFGGINEKLFF.

The rearrangement links TRBV6-5 to TRBJ1-2, with TRBD1 as a possible D gene (5 bases). Trimming removed 4 bases from V and 7 bases from J, with 13 bases in between. CDR3 length: 13 amino acids. Germline V gives CDR1 MNHEY, CDR2 SVGAGI. The CDR3 reads CASSFTGARGYTF. DNA for the CDR3: TGTGCCAGCAGTTTTACAGGCGCTCGTGGCTACACCTTC.

The chain uses TRBV5-3 and TRBJ2-1, with a possible D match to TRBD1 (6 bases). TRBV5-3 is an ORF, and what it does is uncertain. V shed 1 base and J shed 8 bases, with 22 bases lying between them. The CDR3 covers 17 residues. The CDR3 DNA follows: TGTGCCAGAAGCTTGTCCGAAAACAGGGTATATAGGGATGAGCAGTTCTTC. Its translation: CARSLSENRVYRDEQFF.

V gene TRBV2 combines with J gene TRBJ1-5; D is uncertain. Deletions cut 7 bases from V and 5 bases from J, with 12 bases between. There are 13 residues in the CDR3. Looked up from germline, CDR1 is SNHLY and CDR2 is FYNNEI. CDR3 nucleotides: TGTGCCAGCACCCTGGAGGGCGATCAGCCCCAGCATTTT. Its protein is CASTLEGDQPQHF.

For this clone: Other DNA sequences in this sample translate to the same CDR3. This rearrangement joins TRBV6-5 to TRBJ1-6; D is possibly TRBD1 (5 bases). V was pared by 2 bases and J by 8 bases, with 7 bases between. CDR1 and CDR2 from the germline V gene are MNHEY and SVGAGI. The CDR3 consists of 13 residues. DNA of the CDR3: TGTGCCAGCAGTTACCTACAGGATTCACCCCTCCACTTT. It encodes CASSYLQDSPLHF.

The chain is built from TRBV10-2 and TRBJ1-5, with D maybe TRBD1 (6 bases). Trimming removed 4 bases from V and 3 bases from J, with 13 bases in between. The CDR3 runs to 15 residues. The germline V gene has CDR1 WSHSY and CDR2 SAAADI. The CDR3: CASSGIQGSNQPQHF. Here the CDR3 DNA reads TGCGCCAGCAGTGGAATACAGGGTTCCAATCAGCCCCAGCATTTT.

This clone was detected only once. This rearrangement joins TRBV18 to TRBJ2-7; 7 bases are shared with TRBD2. V lost 5 bases, J lost 7 bases, and 8 bases stayed unmatched. Germline lookup yields CDR1 KGHSH and CDR2 LQKENI. The CDR3 is made up of 13 amino acids. CDR3 amino acids: CASSTGGFKEQYF. The CDR3 DNA follows: TGTGCCAGCTCAACGGGGGGATTTAAAGAGCAGTACTTC.